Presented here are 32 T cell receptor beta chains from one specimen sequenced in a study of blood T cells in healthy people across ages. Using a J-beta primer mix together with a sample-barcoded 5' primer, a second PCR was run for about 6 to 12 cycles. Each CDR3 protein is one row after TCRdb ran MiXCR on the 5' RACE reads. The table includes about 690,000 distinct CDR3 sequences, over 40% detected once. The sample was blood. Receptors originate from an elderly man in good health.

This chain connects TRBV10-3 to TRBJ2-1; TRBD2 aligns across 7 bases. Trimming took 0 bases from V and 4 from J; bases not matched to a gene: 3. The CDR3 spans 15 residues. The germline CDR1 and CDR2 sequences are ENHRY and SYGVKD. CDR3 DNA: TGTGCCATCAGTGAGTCGGCTAGCGGATACAATGAGCAGTTCTTC. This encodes CAISESASGYNEQFF.

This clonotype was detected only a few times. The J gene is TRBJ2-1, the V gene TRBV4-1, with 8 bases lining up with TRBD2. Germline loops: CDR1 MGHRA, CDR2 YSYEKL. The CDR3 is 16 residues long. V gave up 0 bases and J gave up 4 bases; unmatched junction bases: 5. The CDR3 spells CASSQDGGAGYNEQFF. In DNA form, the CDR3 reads TGCGCCAGCAGCCAAGACGGGGGGGCGGGATACAATGAGCAGTTCTTC.

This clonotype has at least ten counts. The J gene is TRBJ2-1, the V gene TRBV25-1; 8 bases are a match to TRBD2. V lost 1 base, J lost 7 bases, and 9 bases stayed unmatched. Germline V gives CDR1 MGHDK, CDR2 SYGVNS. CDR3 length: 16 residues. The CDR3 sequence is CASSEWSSGRVNEQFF. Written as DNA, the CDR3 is TGTGCCAGCAGTGAATGGTCCAGCGGGAGAGTAAATGAGCAGTTCTTC.

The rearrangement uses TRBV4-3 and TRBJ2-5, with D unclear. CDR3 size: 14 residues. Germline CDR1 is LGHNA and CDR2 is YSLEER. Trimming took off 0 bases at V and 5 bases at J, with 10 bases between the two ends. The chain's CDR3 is CASSQDRASETQYF. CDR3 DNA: TGCGCCAGCAGCCAAGATCGGGCTAGTGAGACCCAGTACTTC.

As DNA, the CDR3 is TGTGCCAGCAGCTTACGATTTAGAGGGGGACTAGGGAGCTCCTACAATGAGCAGTTCTTC. Translated: CASSLRFRGGLGSSYNEQFF. The chain has TRBV7-2 and TRBJ2-1; TRBD2 agrees at 8 bases. This CDR3 region has 20 residues. The germline V gene has CDR1 SGHTA and CDR2 FQGNSA. The ends lost 2 bases at V and 0 bases at J; junction bases unmatched: 15.

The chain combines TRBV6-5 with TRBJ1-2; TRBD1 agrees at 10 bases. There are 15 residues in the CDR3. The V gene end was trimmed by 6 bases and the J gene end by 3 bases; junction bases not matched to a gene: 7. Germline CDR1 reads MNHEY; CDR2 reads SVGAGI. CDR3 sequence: CASRPPGQGYYGYTF. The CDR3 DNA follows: TGTGCCAGCAGGCCGCCGGGACAGGGGTACTATGGCTACACCTTC.

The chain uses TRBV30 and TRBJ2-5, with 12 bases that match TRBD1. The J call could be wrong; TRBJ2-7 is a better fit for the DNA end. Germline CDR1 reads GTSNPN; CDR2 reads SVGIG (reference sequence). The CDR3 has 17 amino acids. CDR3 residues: CAWSVPLGQGAAYEQYF. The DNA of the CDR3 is TGTGCCTGGAGTGTACCCCTGGGACAGGGGGCCGCCTACGAGCAGTACTTC.

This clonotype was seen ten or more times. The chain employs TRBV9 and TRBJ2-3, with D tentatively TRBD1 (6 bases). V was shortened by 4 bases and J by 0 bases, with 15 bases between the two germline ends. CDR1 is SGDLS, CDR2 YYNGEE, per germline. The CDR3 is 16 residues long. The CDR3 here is CASSHEQGFSTDTQYF. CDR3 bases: TGTGCCAGCAGCCACGAACAGGGTTTTAGCACAGATACGCAGTATTTT.

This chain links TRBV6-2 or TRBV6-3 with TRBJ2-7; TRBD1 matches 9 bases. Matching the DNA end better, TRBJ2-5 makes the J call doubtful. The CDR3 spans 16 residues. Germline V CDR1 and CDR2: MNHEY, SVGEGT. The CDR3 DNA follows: TGTGCCAGCACAAGATCCATGGGGACAGGGATCCAGACCCAGTACTTC. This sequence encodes CASTRSMGTGIQTQYF.

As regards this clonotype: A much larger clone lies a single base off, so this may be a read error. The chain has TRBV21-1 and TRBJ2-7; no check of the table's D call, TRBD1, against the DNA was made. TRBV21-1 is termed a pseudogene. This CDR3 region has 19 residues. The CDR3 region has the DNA TGTGCCAGCAGCCTCCCCTTACCACGGCCTCGGAGCCCCACCTACGAGCAGTACTTC. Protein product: CASSLPLPRPRSPTYEQYF.

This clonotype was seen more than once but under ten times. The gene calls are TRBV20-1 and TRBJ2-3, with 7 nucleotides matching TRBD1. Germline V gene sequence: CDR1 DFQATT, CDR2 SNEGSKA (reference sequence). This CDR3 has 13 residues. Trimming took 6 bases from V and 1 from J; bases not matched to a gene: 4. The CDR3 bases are TGCAGTGCCGGGCAGGGGGGCACAGATACGCAGTATTTT. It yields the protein CSAGQGGTDTQYF.

This CDR3 reads CASSQDLWTSRDEQFF. The CDR3 bases are TGTGCCAGCAGCCAAGATCTTTGGACTAGCCGGGATGAGCAGTTCTTC. The V call is TRBV14, the J call TRBJ2-1, with 8 bases identical to TRBD2. Per the germline V gene, CDR1 is SGHDN and CDR2 is FVKESK. CDR3 length: 16 residues. J was trimmed by 8 bases and V by 0 bases; bases with no gene match: 9.

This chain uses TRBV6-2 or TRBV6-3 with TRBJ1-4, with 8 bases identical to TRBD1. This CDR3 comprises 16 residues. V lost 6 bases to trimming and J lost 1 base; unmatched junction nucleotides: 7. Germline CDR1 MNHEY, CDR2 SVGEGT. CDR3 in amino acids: CASRPHTGGTNEKLFF. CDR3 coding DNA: TGTGCCAGCAGACCCCATACAGGGGGAACTAATGAAAAACTGTTTTTT.

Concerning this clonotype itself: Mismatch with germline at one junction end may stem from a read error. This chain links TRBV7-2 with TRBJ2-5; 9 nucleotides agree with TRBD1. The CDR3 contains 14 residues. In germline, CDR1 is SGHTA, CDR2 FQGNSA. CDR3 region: CASSYNRGQGEQYF. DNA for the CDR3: TGTGCCAGCAGCTACAACAGGGGGCAGGGCGAGCAGTACTTT.

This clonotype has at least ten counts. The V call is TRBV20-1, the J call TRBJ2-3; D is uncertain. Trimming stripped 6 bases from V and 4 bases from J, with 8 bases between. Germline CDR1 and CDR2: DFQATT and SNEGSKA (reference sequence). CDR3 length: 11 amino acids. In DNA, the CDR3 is TGCAGTGCCCTGAGTTCAGATACGCAGTATTTT. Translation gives CSALSSDTQYF.

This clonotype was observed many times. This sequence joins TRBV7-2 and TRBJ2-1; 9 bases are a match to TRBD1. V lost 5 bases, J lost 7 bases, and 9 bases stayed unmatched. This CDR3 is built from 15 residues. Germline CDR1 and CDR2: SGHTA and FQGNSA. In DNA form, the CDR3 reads TGTGCCAGCAGCCCACCGGGACAGGGTTGGAATGAGCAGTTCTTC. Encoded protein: CASSPPGQGWNEQFF. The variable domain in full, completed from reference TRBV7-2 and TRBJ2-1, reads GAGVSQSPSNKVTEKGKDVELRCDPISGHTALYWYRQSLGQGLEFLIYFQGNSAPDKSGLPSDRFSAERTGGSVSTLTIQRTQQEDSAVYLCASSPPGQGWNEQFFGPGTRLTVL.

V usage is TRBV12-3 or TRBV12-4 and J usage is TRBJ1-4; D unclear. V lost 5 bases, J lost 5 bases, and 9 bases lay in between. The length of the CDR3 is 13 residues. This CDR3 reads CASSVRQNEKLFF. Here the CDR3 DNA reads TGTGCCAGCAGTGTCAGGCAGAATGAAAAACTGTTTTTT.

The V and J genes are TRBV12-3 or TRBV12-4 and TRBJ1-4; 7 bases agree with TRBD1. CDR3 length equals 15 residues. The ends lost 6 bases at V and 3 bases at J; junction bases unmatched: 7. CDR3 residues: CASRSRGRSNEKLFF. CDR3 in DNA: TGTGCCAGCAGATCGAGGGGGCGTTCTAATGAAAAACTGTTTTTT.

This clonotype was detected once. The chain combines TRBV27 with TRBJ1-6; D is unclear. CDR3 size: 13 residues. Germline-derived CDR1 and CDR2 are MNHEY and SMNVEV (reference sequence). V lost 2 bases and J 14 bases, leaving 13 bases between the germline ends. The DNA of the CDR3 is TGTGCCAGCAGTTTAAAGACTGCGGCAGCCCTCCACTTT. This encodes CASSLKTAAALHF.

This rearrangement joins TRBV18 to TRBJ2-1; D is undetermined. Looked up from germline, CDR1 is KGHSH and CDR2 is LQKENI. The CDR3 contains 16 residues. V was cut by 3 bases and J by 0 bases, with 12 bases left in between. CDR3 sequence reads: CASSPASSYSYNEQFF. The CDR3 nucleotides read TGTGCCAGCTCACCGGCCTCTTCGTACTCCTACAATGAGCAGTTCTTC.

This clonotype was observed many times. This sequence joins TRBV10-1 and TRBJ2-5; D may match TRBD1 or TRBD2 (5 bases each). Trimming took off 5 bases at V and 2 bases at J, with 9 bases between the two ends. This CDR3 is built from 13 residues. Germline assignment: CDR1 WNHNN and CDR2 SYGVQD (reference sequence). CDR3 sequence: CASSRDLQETQYF. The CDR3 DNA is TGCGCCAGCAGTCGGGACCTTCAAGAGACCCAGTACTTC.

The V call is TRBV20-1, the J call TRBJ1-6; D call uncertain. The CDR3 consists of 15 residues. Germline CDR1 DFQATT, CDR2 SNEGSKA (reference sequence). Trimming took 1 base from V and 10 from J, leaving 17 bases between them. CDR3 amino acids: CSARGEAAFASPLHF. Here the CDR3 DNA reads TGCAGTGCTAGAGGTGAGGCGGCCTTTGCGTCACCCCTCCACTTT.

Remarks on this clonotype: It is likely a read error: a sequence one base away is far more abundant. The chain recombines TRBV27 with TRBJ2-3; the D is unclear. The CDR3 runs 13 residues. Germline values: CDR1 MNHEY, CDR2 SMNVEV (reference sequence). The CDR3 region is CVSSLVGTDTQYF. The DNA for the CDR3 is TGTGTCAGCAGTTTAGTCGGAACAGATACGCAGTATTTT.

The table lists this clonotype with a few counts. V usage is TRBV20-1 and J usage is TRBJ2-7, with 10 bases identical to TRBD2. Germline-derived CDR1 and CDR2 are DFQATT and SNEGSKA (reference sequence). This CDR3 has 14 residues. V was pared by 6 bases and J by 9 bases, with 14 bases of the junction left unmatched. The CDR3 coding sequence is TGCAGTGCAAGGACTAGCGGAACCTCTGGGGGGCAGTACTTC. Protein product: CSARTSGTSGGQYF.

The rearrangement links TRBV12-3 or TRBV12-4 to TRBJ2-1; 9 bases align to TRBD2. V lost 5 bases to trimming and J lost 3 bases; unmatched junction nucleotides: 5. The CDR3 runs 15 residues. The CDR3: CASSGSGGHYNEQFF. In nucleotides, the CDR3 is TGTGCCAGCAGTGGGAGCGGGGGGCACTACAATGAGCAGTTCTTC.

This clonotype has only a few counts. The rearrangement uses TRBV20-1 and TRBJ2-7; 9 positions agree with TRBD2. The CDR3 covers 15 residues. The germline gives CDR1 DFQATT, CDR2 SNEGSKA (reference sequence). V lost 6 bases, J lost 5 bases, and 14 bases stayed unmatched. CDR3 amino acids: CSAFFGGGRGHEQYF. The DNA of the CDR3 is TGCAGTGCCTTTTTTGGCGGCGGGAGGGGACACGAGCAGTACTTC.

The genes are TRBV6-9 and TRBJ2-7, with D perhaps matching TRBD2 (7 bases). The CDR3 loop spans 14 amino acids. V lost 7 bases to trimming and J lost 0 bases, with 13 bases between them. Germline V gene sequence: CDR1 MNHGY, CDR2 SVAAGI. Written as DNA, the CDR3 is TGTGCCAGCAAAGGGGGGGGCCACTCCTACGAGCAGTACTTC. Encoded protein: CASKGGGHSYEQYF.

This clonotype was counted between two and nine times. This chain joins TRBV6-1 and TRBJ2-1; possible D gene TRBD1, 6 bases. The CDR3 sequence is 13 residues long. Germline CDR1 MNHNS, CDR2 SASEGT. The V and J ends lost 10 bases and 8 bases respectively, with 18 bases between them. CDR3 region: CATFETYRDEQFF. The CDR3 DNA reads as TGTGCCACCTTTGAAACCTACAGGGATGAGCAGTTCTTC.

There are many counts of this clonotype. The CDR3 loop reads CASSHGRTYNEQFF. The CDR3 DNA sequence: TGTGCCAGCAGCCACGGCAGAACATACAATGAGCAGTTCTTC. The J gene is TRBJ2-1, the V gene TRBV14; D not resolved. Germline V CDR1 and CDR2: SGHDN, FVKESK. The CDR3 contains 14 residues. Deletions cut 3 bases from V and 4 bases from J, with 10 bases between. Full variable domain (missing parts from reference TRBV14 and TRBJ2-1): EAGVTQFPSHSVIEKGQTVTLRCDPISGHDNLYWYRRVMGKEIKFLLHFVKESKQDESGMPNNRFLAERTGGTYSTLKVQPAELEDSGVYFCASSHGRTYNEQFFGPGTRLTVL.

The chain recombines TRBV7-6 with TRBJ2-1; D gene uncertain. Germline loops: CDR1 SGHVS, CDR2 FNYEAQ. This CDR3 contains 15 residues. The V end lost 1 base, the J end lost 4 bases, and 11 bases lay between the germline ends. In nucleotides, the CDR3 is TGTGCCAGCAGCTTAGAAGGGTTAAGGTACAATGAGCAGTTCTTC. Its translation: CASSLEGLRYNEQFF.

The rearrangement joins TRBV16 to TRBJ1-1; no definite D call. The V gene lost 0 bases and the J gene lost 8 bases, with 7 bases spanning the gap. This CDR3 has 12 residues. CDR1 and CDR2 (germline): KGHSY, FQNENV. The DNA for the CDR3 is TGTGCCAGCAGCCAATCTCAGCGAGAAGCTTTCTTT. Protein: CASSQSQREAFF.

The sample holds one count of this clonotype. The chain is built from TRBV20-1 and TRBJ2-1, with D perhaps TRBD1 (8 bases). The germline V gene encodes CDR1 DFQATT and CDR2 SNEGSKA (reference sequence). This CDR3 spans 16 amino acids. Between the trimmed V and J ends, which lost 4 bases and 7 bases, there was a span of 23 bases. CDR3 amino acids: CSATGGDRGSGNEQFF. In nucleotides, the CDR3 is TGCAGTGCTACGGGGGGCGACAGGGGTAGTGGGAATGAGCAGTTCTTC.